This entry concerns a single T cell receptor beta chain. No antigen is known for it. There are 14 residues in the CDR3. Germline values: CDR1 MGHDK, CDR2 SYGVNS. V gave up 2 bases and J gave up 3 bases, with 7 bases separating them. Naive CD8 cells comprised CD45RO-negative, CCR7-positively selected cells, excluding terminally differentiated effector memory CD45RA+ cells. Sorted-subset replicate PCR reactions contained 200 ng DNA, corresponding to some 29,000 T cell genomes. Original methodology: For the immunoSEQ data, sequences were junction-only without quality scores, so filtering differed. Measured with immunoSEQ multiplex PCR; TCRdb has only the in-frame clones, and not every one. V, J and clone size are those of that table, while D and trimming were read from the DNA. The profile covers about 2 million clones, with about 95% appearing a single time and about 1.1% taken by the ten largest. This entry is derived from a study of shared clonotypes between healthy human individuals. Looking at the study overall: Three plates each covered CD4 naive and memory; CD8 naive two, CD8 memory one.

General study results and limits: Researchers sampled blood only, noting tissue repertoires likely differ.

The chain joins TRBV25-1 to TRBJ2-2; D is possibly TRBD2 (5 bases). Material for sequencing was naive CD8+ T cells sorted from blood. This sequence was found in a man between 18 and 29 years old in good health. CDR3 sequence (DNA): TGTGCCAGCAGTGAAAAGGAGGACACCGGGGAGCTGTTTTTT. It codes for CASSEKEDTGELFF.